These 9 T cell receptor beta chains came from one sample sequenced in a study of spatial heterogeneity in lung cancer. These receptors have no identified antigens. TCRdb independently ran MiXCR on the 5' RACE reads; one entry per CDR3 protein. The profile covers about 20,000 distinct CDR3 sequences, with around a sixth appearing a single time and roughly 30% taken by the ten largest. Study-level points and caveats: Higher tumor mutation counts went along with higher counts of expanded intratumoral alpha and beta TCRs.

As to time point: sample taken at primary tumor resection. Sequencing was performed on lung tumor tissue, taken at surgery. Every receptor here comes from a female donor with early-stage non-small cell lung cancer.

The chain joins TRBV27 to TRBJ2-7; possibly TRBD1 for D (5 bases). The V gene lost 10 bases and the J gene lost 9 bases, with 19 bases spanning the gap. Germline CDR1 and CDR2: MNHEY and SMNVEV (reference sequence). This CDR3 is built from 12 residues. The CDR3 DNA follows: TGTGCCACAGCAGGGTTGAGCTTCGTGCAGTACTTC. Translating gives CATAGLSFVQYF.

This clonotype was recorded at least ten times. CDR3 DNA: TGTGCCAGCAGTTACTCGGCGGGGATCTCGCCCACTGAGCAGTTCTTC. Translating it yields CASSYSAGISPTEQFF. The chain recombines TRBV6-2 or TRBV6-3 with TRBJ2-1, with D perhaps TRBD2 (6 bases). Trimming removed 0 bases at V and 9 bases at J, with 18 bases between. From germline, CDR1 is MNHEY and CDR2 SVGEGT. The CDR3 has 16 amino acids.

The rearrangement joins TRBV6-2 or TRBV6-3 to TRBJ2-5; the D call may be TRBD1 or TRBD2 (5 bases each). Germline V CDR1 and CDR2: MNHEY, SVGEGT. V shed 4 bases and J shed 3 bases, with 9 bases lying between them. This CDR3 spans 13 amino acids. The CDR3 DNA reads TGTGCCAGCAGTTTCGGGGCCGAAGAGACCCAGTACTTC. Amino acid sequence: CASSFGAEETQYF.

This clonotype was found many times. The J gene is TRBJ2-6, the V gene TRBV28; D gene ambiguous. Germline V CDR1 and CDR2: MDHEN, SYDVKM. The CDR3 sequence is 14 residues long. V lost 4 bases, J lost 1 base, and 5 bases lay in between. The CDR3 spells CASSSLSGANVLTF. The CDR3 DNA reads as TGTGCCAGCAGTTCGTTATCTGGGGCCAACGTCCTGACTTTC.

A few counts support this clonotype. The chain employs TRBV3-1 and TRBJ2-1, with 14 bases identical to TRBD2. Losses at the gene ends were 4 bases for V and 9 bases for J; bases not matched to a gene: 5. Germline V CDR1 and CDR2: LGHDT, YNNKEL (reference sequence). The CDR3 spans 15 residues. The chain's CDR3 is CASSPGLAGVGEQFF. The CDR3 DNA is TGTGCCAGCAGCCCGGGACTAGCGGGAGTTGGTGAGCAGTTCTTC.

This clonotype has just a few counts. A read error may account for a junction end that differs from germline. The chain joins TRBV18 to TRBJ2-7; the D is unclear. CDR1 and CDR2 from the germline V gene are KGHSH and LQKENI. CDR3 size: 10 residues. The CDR3 coding sequence is TGTGCCAGCGCTTCCCGCGAGCCCCACTTC. Its protein is CASASREPHF.

This clonotype was counted only a few times. The chain links TRBV29-1 to TRBJ2-1; D perhaps matches TRBD2 (6 bases). Germline V CDR1 and CDR2: SQVTM, ANQGSEA. Trimming stripped 5 bases from V and 0 bases from J, with 8 bases between. The CDR3 runs to 13 residues. The CDR3 coding sequence is TGCAGCGTTCGGGAGAGCTCCTACAATGAGCAGTTCTTC. Amino acid sequence: CSVRESSYNEQFF.

By proportion, this clonotype is medium-sized (0.01 to 0.1%). CDR3 amino acids: CASSLDYEQYF. Written as DNA, the CDR3 is TGTGCCAGCAGCTTAGACTACGAGCAGTACTTC. V gene TRBV11-3 combines with J gene TRBJ2-7; D is undetermined. The CDR3 sequence is 11 residues long. Germline-derived CDR1 and CDR2 are SGHNT and YENEEA. V lost 0 bases and J lost 3, with 0 bases in between.

The gene calls are TRBV3-1 and TRBJ2-5, with D hard to call. The CDR3 contains 13 residues. The V end was cut by 1 base, the J end by 4 bases, with 7 bases between. Germline CDR1 is LGHDT and CDR2 is YNNKEL (reference sequence). In DNA form, the CDR3 reads TGTGCCAGCAGCCAAGCGGTCCCAGAGACCCAGTACTTC. It yields the protein CASSQAVPETQYF.